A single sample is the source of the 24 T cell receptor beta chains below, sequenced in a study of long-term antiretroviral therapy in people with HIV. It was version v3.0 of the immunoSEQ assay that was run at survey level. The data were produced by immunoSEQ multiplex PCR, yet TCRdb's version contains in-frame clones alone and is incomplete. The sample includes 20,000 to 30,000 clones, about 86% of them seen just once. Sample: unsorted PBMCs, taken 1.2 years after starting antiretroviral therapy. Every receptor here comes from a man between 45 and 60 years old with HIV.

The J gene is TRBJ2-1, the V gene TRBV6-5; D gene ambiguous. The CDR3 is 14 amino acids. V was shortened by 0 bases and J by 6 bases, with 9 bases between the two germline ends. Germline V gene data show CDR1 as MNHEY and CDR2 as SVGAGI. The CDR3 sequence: CASSYSQPGNEQFF. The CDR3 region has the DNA TGTGCCAGCAGTTACTCACAGCCAGGCAATGAGCAGTTCTTC.

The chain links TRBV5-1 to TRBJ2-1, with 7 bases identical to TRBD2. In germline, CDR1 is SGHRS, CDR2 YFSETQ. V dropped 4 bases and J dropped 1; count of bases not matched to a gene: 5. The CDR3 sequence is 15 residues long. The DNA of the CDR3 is TGCGCCAGCAGCCGGGAGGCCGGGTCCTACAATGAGCAGTTCTTC. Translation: CASSREAGSYNEQFF.

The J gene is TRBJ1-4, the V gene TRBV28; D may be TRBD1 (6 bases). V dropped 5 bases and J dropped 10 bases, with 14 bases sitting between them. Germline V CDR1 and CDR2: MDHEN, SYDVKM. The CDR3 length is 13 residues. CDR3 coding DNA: TGTGCCAGCAGTGAGGGGGGTGGAAGAAAACTGTTTTTT. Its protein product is CASSEGGGRKLFF.

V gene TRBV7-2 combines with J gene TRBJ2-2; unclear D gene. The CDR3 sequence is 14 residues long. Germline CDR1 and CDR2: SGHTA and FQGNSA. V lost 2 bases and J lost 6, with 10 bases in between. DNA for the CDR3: TGTGCCAGCAGCTTAATCTATCCCCCCGGGGAGCTGTTTTTT. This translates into CASSLIYPPGELFF. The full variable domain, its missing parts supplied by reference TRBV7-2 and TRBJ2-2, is GAGVSQSPSNKVTEKGKDVELRCDPISGHTALYWYRQSLGQGLEFLIYFQGNSAPDKSGLPSDRFSAERTGGSVSTLTIQRTQQEDSAVYLCASSLIYPPGELFFGEGSRLTVL.

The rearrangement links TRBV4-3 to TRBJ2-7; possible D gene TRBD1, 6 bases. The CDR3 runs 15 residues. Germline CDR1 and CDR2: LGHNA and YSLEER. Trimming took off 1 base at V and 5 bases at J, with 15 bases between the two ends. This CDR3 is CASSQGGRGEDEQYF. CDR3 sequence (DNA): TGCGCCAGCAGCCAAGGCGGCAGGGGAGAGGACGAGCAGTACTTC.

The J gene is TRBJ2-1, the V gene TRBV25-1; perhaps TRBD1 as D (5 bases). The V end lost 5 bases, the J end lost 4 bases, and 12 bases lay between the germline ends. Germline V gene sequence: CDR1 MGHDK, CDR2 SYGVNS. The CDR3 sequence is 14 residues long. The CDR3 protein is CASSQTDPYNEQFF. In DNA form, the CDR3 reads TGTGCCAGCAGTCAGACAGACCCATACAATGAGCAGTTCTTC. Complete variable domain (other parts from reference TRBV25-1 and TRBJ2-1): EADIYQTPRYLVIGTGKKITLECSQTMGHDKMYWYQQDPGMELHLIHYSYGVNSTEKGDLSSESTVSRIRTEHFPLTLESARPSHTSQYLCASSQTDPYNEQFFGPGTRLTVL.

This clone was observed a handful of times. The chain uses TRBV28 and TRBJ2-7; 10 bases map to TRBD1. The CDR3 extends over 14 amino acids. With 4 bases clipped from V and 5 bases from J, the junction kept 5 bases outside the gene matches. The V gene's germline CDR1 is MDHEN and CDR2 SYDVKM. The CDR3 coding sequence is TGTGCCAGCAGTTGGGGGACAGGGGACGACGAGCAGTACTTC. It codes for CASSWGTGDDEQYF.

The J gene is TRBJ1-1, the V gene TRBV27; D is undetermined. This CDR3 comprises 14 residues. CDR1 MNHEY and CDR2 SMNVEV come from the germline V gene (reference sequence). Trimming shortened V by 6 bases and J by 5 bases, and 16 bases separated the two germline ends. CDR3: CASRELFRRTEAFF. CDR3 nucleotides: TGTGCCAGCAGGGAATTATTCAGGAGAACTGAAGCTTTCTTT.

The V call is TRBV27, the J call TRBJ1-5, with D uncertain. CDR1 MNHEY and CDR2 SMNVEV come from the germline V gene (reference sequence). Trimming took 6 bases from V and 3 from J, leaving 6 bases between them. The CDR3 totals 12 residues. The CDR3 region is CASSTSNQPQHF. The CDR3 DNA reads TGTGCCAGCAGCACCTCCAATCAGCCCCAGCATTTT.

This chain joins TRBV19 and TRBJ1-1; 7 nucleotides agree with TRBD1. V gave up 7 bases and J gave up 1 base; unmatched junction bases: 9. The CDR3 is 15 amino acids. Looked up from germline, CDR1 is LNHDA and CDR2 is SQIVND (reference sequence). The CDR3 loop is CASTIRRTGNTEAFF. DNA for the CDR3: TGTGCCAGTACCATCAGGAGGACAGGGAACACTGAAGCTTTCTTT. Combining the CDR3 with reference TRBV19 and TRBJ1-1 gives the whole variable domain DGGITQSPKYLFRKEGQNVTLSCEQNLNHDAMYWYRQDPGQGLRLIYYSQIVNDFQKGDIAEGYSVSREKKESFPLTVTSAQKNPTAFYLCASTIRRTGNTEAFFGQGTRLTVV.

The CDR3 protein is CASSLGLGQEGEPQHF. The CDR3, as DNA: TGCGCCAGCAGCCTAGGCCTTGGACAGGAAGGTGAGCCCCAGCATTTT. The chain employs TRBV4-3 and TRBJ1-5; 7 bases map to TRBD1. This CDR3 spans 16 amino acids. The germline CDR1 and CDR2 sequences are LGHNA and YSLEER. V gave up 4 bases and J gave up 8 bases; unmatched junction bases: 14.

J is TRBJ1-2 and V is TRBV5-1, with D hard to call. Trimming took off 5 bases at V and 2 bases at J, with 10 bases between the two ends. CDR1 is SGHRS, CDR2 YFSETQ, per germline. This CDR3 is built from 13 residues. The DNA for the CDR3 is TGCGCCAGCAGTCCAGGAGTGAACTATGGCTACACCTTC. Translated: CASSPGVNYGYTF.

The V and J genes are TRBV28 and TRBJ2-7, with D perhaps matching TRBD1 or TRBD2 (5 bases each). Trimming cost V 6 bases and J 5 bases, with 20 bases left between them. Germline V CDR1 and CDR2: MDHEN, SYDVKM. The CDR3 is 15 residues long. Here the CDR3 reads CASSPPGTLRNEQYF. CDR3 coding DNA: TGTGCCAGCAGCCCGCCCGGGACCTTGAGGAACGAGCAGTACTTC.

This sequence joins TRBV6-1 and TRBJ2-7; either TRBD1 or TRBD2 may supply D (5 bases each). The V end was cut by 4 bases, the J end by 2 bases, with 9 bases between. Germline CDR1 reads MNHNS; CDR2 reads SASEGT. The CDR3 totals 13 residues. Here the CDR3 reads CASSVPGPYEQYF. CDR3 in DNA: TGTGCCAGCAGTGTCCCGGGACCCTACGAGCAGTACTTC.

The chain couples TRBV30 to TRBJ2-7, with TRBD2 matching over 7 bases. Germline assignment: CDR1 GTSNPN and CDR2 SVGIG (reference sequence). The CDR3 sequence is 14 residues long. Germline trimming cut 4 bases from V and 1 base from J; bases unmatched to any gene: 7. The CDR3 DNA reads TGTGCCTGGAATCTTGGGGGAGGGTCCTACGAGCAGTACTTC. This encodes CAWNLGGGSYEQYF.

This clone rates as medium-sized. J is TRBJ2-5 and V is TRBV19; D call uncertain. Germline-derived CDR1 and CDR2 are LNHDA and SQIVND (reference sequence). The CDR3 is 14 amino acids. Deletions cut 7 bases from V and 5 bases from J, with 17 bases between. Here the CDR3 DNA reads TGTGCCAGTACCCCCGGACCAGCCGGGGAGACCCAGTACTTC. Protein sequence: CASTPGPAGETQYF.

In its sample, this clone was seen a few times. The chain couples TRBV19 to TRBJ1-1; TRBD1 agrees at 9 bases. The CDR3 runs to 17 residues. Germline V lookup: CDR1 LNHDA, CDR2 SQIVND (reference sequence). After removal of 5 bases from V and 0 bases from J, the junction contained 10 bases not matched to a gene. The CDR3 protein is CASSPRTGEALNTEAFF. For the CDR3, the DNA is TGTGCCAGTAGTCCCCGGACAGGGGAGGCCCTGAACACTGAAGCTTTCTTT.

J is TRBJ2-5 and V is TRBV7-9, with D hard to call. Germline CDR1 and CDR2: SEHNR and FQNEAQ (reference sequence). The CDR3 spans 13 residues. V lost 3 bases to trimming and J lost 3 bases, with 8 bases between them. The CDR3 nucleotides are TGTGCCAGCAGCTTTATACAAAAAGAGACCCAGTACTTC. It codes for CASSFIQKETQYF.

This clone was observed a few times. The CDR3 DNA is TGTGCCAGCAACCCAAAGGGGCCCGCCACCGGGGAGCTGTTTTTT. It specifies CASNPKGPATGELFF. The chain couples TRBV7-6 to TRBJ2-2, with D perhaps matching TRBD1 (5 bases). Trimming left V 7 bases short and J 4 bases short, with 16 bases between. The CDR3 extends over 15 amino acids. Germline V CDR1 and CDR2: SGHVS, FNYEAQ.

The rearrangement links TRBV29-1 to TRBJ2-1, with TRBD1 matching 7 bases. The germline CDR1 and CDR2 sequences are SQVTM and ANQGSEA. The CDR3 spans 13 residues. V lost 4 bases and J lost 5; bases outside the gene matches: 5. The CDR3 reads CSVGFDRDNEQFF. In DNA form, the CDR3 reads TGCAGCGTTGGGTTCGACAGGGACAATGAGCAGTTCTTC.

CDR3 sequence: CASSANLAYNEQFF. DNA for the CDR3: TGTGCCAGCAGTGCCAACCTAGCGTACAATGAGCAGTTCTTC. J is TRBJ2-1 and V is TRBV6-5; D is possibly TRBD2 (6 bases). The germline gives CDR1 MNHEY, CDR2 SVGAGI. This CDR3 region has 14 residues. V lost 5 bases and J lost 4, with 12 bases in between.

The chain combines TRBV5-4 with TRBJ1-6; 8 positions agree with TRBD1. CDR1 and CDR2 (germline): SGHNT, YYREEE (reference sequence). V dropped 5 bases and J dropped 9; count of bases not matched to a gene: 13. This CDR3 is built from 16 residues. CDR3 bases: TGTGCCAGCAGATCAGACACCGGGACAGGAGGTTCACCCCTCCACTTT. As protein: CASRSDTGTGGSPLHF.

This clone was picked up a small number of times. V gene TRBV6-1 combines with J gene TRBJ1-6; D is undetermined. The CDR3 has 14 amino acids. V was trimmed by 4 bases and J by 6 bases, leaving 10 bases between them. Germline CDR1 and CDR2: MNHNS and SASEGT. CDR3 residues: CASSAKGGNSPLHF. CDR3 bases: TGTGCCAGCAGTGCCAAGGGTGGTAATTCACCCCTCCACTTT.

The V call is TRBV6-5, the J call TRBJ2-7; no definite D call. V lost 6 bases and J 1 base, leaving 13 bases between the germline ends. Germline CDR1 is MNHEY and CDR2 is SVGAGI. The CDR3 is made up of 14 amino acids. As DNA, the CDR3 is TGTGCCAGCAGATTATTCATGGGTTCCTACGAGCAGTACTTC. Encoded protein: CASRLFMGSYEQYF.